These 17 T cell receptor beta chains were all obtained from the same sample, sequenced in a study of cytomegalovirus exposure and HLA in healthy donors. The PCR made use of 60 Vbeta and 13 Jbeta primers. Only in-frame clones appear in the TCRdb table, and some are missing; sequencing was by immunoSEQ multiplex PCR. The sample lists about 120,000 clones, 70% to 85% occurring once. Source material: PBMCs. The receptor source for this set is a man aged 18 to 35 in good health and CMV-seropositive.

This clone was counted a few times. V is TRBV5-1 and J is TRBJ1-3; D is ambiguous. Germline CDR1 and CDR2: SGHRS and YFSETQ. The CDR3 totals 13 residues. V dropped 0 bases and J dropped 4 bases, with 5 bases sitting between them. The CDR3: CASSLDSGNTIYF. DNA of the CDR3: TGCGCCAGCAGCTTGGATTCGGGAAACACCATATATTTT.

This chain connects TRBV10-3 to TRBJ2-2; 11 nucleotides line up with TRBD2. This CDR3 contains 16 residues. Germline CDR1 ENHRY, CDR2 SYGVKD. The J segment lost 4 bases and the V segment lost 5 bases, leaving 6 bases of the junction unmatched. CDR3 in amino acids: CAISSPLAGVTGELFF. CDR3 nucleotides: TGTGCCATCAGTTCCCCACTAGCGGGAGTCACCGGGGAGCTGTTTTTT.

The V gene is TRBV14, the J gene TRBJ2-1; maybe TRBD2 (6 bases). Germline V gene lookup returns CDR1 SGHDN and CDR2 FVKESK. The CDR3 runs to 16 residues. The V and J ends lost 3 bases and 7 bases respectively, with 19 bases between them. The CDR3 DNA reads TGTGCCAGCAGCCACACCTCGGCGGGGATCTTGAATGAGCAGTTCTTC. As protein: CASSHTSAGILNEQFF.

The chain carries TRBV30 and TRBJ2-5, with TRBD1 as a possible D gene (6 bases). The CDR3 is 14 amino acids. Trimming took off 0 bases at V and 3 bases at J, with 11 bases between the two ends. Germline loops: CDR1 GTSNPN, CDR2 SVGIG (reference sequence). In DNA form, the CDR3 reads TGTGCCTGGAGTGTAGGACAGAGTAAAGAGACCCAGTACTTC. Its translation: CAWSVGQSKETQYF.

V gene TRBV6-6 combines with J gene TRBJ2-7; TRBD1 aligns across 9 bases. V gave up 5 bases and J gave up 1 base; unmatched junction bases: 6. The CDR3 spans 15 residues. Germline values: CDR1 MNHNY, CDR2 SVGAGI (reference sequence). Here the CDR3 reads CASSTTTGGSYEQYF. In DNA form, the CDR3 reads TGTGCCAGCAGTACGACGACAGGGGGTTCCTACGAGCAGTACTTC.

The rearrangement uses TRBV27 and TRBJ1-1, with 7 bases aligning to TRBD1. V dropped 6 bases and J dropped 2; count of bases not matched to a gene: 6. The germline V gene has CDR1 MNHEY and CDR2 SMNVEV (reference sequence). This CDR3 contains 14 residues. CDR3 sequence reads: CASSPGQPNTEAFF. The CDR3 region has the DNA TGTGCCAGCAGCCCGGGACAGCCAAACACTGAAGCTTTCTTT.

The rearrangement uses TRBV5-4 and TRBJ1-4, with 10 bases identical to TRBD1. Trimming at V came to 4 bases and at J to 7 bases, leaving 10 bases not matched to a gene. Germline V gene sequence: CDR1 SGHNT, CDR2 YYREEE (reference sequence). The CDR3 has 16 amino acids. CDR3 in amino acids: CASSGRDRGSGEKLFF. DNA for the CDR3: TGTGCCAGCAGCGGCCGGGACAGGGGATCGGGTGAAAAACTGTTTTTT.

The chain couples TRBV5-4 to TRBJ2-1; TRBD2 matches at 15 bases. Trimming removed 7 bases from V and 9 bases from J; junction bases left unmatched: 8. The length of the CDR3 is 15 residues. CDR1 and CDR2 from the germline V gene are SGHNT and YYREEE (reference sequence). The CDR3 DNA follows: TGTGCCAGCGGATGGACTAGCGGGAGGGCTACTGAGCAGTTCTTC. Its translation is CASGWTSGRATEQFF.

This clone was seen only a few times. The gene calls are TRBV6-5 and TRBJ1-6, with D possibly matching TRBD1 (6 bases). Germline V lookup: CDR1 MNHEY, CDR2 SVGAGI. This CDR3 contains 14 residues. V lost 6 bases and J 7 bases, leaving 13 bases between the germline ends. The CDR3 loop reads CASRDQGINSPLHF. In DNA form, the CDR3 reads TGTGCCAGCAGGGACCAGGGGATCAATTCACCCCTCCACTTT.

V gene TRBV6-5 combines with J gene TRBJ1-6, with TRBD1 matching over 7 bases. The junction had 9 bases not matched to a gene; V was cut back by 5 bases and J by 8 bases. Germline-derived CDR1 and CDR2 are MNHEY and SVGAGI. The CDR3 has 15 amino acids. The CDR3 sequence: CASSPQGTADSPLHF. The DNA of the CDR3 is TGTGCCAGCAGTCCCCAGGGGACAGCTGATTCACCCCTCCACTTT.

The chain joins TRBV19 to TRBJ2-3, with 9 bases lining up with TRBD2. Trimming cost V 6 bases and J 2 bases; bases outside gene matches: 6. Germline values: CDR1 LNHDA, CDR2 SQIVND (reference sequence). The length of the CDR3 is 15 residues. The CDR3 here is CASSLLAGYTDTQYF. CDR3 bases: TGTGCCAGTAGCCTTCTAGCGGGATACACAGATACGCAGTATTTT.

This clone was seen a few times. V gene TRBV5-4 combines with J gene TRBJ1-1, with D unresolved. This CDR3 contains 13 residues. Germline CDR1 is SGHNT and CDR2 is YYREEE (reference sequence). V was cut by 4 bases and J by 1 base, with 8 bases left in between. The CDR3 nucleotides read TGTGCCAGCAGCAGGGCGGGGAACACTGAAGCTTTCTTT. It codes for CASSRAGNTEAFF.

The chain recombines TRBV4-1 with TRBJ1-2; 11 nucleotides line up with TRBD1. Germline trimming cut 4 bases from V and 4 bases from J; bases unmatched to any gene: 8. Germline CDR1 reads MGHRA; CDR2 reads YSYEKL. CDR3 length: 16 residues. In DNA form, the CDR3 reads TGCGCCAGCAGCCTCGGACAGGGGGCGCGGGCCTATGGCTACACCTTC. Protein: CASSLGQGARAYGYTF.

CDR3 sequence (DNA): TGTGCCAGCACGGTAGCGGGGGGGCCAGGCACCGGGGAGCTGTTTTTT. It encodes CASTVAGGPGTGELFF. V and J are TRBV9 and TRBJ2-2, with 11 bases matching TRBD2. The J segment lost 4 bases and the V segment lost 6 bases, leaving 8 bases of the junction unmatched. The CDR3 contains 16 residues. Per the germline V gene, CDR1 is SGDLS and CDR2 is YYNGEE.

The genes are TRBV11-2 and TRBJ2-1; D unclear. The V and J ends lost 2 bases and 0 bases respectively, with 11 bases between them. The CDR3 has 16 amino acids. Germline V gene lookup returns CDR1 SGHAT and CDR2 FQNNGV. The DNA of the CDR3 is TGTGCCAGCAGCTTAAATCCAAGGAGCTCCTACAATGAGCAGTTCTTC. Protein: CASSLNPRSSYNEQFF.

The chain links TRBV27 to TRBJ1-6; D is ambiguous. CDR1 MNHEY and CDR2 SMNVEV come from the germline V gene (reference sequence). The CDR3 is made up of 14 amino acids. V was clipped by 3 bases and J by 10 bases, with 13 bases between them. CDR3 amino acids: CASSFEGLRSPLHF. For the CDR3, the DNA is TGTGCCAGCAGTTTTGAGGGTCTCAGGTCACCCCTCCACTTT.

V is TRBV6-5 and J is TRBJ2-5, with 7 bases matching TRBD1. The DNA end is a closer match to TRBJ2-7, so the J assignment may be wrong. CDR1 and CDR2 from the germline V gene are MNHEY and SVGAGI. The CDR3 totals 13 residues. CDR3 sequence: CASSNDRVYEQYF. CDR3 nucleotides: TGTGCCAGCAGTAACGACAGGGTTTACGAGCAGTACTTC.